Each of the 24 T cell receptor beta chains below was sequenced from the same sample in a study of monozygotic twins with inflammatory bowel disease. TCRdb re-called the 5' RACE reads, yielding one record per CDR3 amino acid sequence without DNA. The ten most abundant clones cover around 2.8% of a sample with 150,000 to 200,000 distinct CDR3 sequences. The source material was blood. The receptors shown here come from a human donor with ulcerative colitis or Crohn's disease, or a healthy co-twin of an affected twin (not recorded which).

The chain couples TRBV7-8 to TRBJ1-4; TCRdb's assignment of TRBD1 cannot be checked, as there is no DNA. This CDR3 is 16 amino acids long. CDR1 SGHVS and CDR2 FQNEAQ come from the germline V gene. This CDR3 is CASSLGDRGLSEKLFF.

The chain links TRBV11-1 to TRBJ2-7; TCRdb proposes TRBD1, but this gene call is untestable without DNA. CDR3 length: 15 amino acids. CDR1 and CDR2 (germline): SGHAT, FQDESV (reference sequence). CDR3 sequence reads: CASSSPGQGLYEQYF.

The CDR3 loop is CASSLPQGAAYEQYF. The chain recombines TRBV28 with TRBJ2-7; TCRdb's D call of TRBD1 is untestable without DNA. The CDR3 contains 15 residues. The V gene's germline CDR1 is MDHEN and CDR2 SYDVKM.

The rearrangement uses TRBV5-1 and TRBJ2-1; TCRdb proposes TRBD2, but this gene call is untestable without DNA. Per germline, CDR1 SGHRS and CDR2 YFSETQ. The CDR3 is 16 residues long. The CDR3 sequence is CASSPTGTSGKGEQFF.

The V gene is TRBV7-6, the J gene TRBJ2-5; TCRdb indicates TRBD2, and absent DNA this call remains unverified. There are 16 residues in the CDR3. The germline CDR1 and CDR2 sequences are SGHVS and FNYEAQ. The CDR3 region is CASSFPASGSRETQYF.

CDR3 in amino acids: CASSQGSMTGLWGYEQYF. This chain connects TRBV4-1 to TRBJ2-7; with no DNA, the TCRdb D assignment of TRBD1 cannot be verified. This CDR3 contains 18 residues. Germline values: CDR1 MGHRA, CDR2 YSYEKL.

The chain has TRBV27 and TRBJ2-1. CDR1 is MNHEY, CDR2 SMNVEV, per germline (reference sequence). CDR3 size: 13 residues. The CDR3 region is CASSLFPYNEQFF.

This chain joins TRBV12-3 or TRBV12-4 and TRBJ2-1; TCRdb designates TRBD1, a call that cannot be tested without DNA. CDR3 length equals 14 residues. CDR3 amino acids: CASSLGQGWNEQFF.

The CDR3 protein is CASRLAGGYEQYF. The genes are TRBV5-1 and TRBJ2-7; TCRdb gives TRBD2 as the D gene, but with no DNA this cannot be confirmed. Per the germline V gene, CDR1 is SGHRS and CDR2 is YFSETQ. The CDR3 has 13 residues.

The CDR3 sequence: CASSPWTGKGYEQYF. V usage is TRBV23-1 and J usage is TRBJ2-7; with no DNA, the TCRdb D assignment of TRBD1 cannot be verified. TRBV23-1 counts as an open reading frame of uncertain function. This CDR3 is built from 15 residues.

The CDR3 reads CSAVLAVLGEQYF. The V and J genes are TRBV20-1 and TRBJ2-7; lacking DNA, the TRBD2 call made by TCRdb goes unchecked. The CDR3 runs 13 residues. In germline, CDR1 is DFQATT, CDR2 SNEGSKA (reference sequence).

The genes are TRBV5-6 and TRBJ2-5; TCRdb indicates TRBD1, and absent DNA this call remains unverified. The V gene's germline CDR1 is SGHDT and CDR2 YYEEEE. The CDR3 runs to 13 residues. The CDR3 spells CASRRTGWETQYF. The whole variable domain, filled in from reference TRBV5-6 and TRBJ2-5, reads DAGVTQSPTHLIKTRGQQVTLRCSPKSGHDTVSWYQQALGQGPQFIFQYYEEEERQRGNFPDRFSGHQFPNYSSELNVNALLLGDSALYLCASRRTGWETQYFGPGTRLLVL.

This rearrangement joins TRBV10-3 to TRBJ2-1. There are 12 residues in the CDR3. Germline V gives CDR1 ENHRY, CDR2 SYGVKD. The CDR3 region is CAISERGNEQFF.

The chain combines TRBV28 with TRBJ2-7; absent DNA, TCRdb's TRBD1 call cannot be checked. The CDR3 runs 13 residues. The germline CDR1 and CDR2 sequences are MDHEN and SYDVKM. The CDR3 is CASEQGSHYEQYF.

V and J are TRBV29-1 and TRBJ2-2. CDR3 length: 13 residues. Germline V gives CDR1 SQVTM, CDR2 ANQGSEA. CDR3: CSVVGRNTGELFF.

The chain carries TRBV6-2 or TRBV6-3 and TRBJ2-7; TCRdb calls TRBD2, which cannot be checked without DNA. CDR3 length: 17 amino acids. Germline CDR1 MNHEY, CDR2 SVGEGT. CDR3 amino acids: CASMIRLAGKGFYEQYF.

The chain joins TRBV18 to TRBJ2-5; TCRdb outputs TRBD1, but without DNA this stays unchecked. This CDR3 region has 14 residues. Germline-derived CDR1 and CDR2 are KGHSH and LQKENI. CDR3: CASSHGDSQETQYF. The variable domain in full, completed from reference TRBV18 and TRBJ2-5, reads NAGVMQNPRHLVRRRGQEARLRCSPMKGHSHVYWYRQLPEEGLKFMVYLQKENIIDESGMPKERFSAEFPKEGPSILRIQQVVRGDSAAYFCASSHGDSQETQYFGPGTRLLVL.

The CDR3 here is CASSLGTEETQYF. V gene TRBV12-3 or TRBV12-4 combines with J gene TRBJ2-5. CDR3 length: 13 residues.

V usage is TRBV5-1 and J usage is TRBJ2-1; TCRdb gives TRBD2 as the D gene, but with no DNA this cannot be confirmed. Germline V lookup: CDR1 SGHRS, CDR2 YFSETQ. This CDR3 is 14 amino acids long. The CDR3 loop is CASSSSGTIGEQFF.

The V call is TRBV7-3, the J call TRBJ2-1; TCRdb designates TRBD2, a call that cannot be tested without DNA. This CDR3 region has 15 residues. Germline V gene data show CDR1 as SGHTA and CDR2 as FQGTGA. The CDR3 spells CASSERLAGMNEQFF.

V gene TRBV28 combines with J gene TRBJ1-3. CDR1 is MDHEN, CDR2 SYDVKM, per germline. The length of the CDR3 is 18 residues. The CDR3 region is CASSLLGRTVSSGNTIYF. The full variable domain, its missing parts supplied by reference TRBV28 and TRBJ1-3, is DVKVTQSSRYLVKRTGEKVFLECVQDMDHENMFWYRQDPGLGLRLIYFSYDVKMKEKGDIPEGYSVSREKKERFSLILESASTNQTSMYLCASSLLGRTVSSGNTIYFGEGSWLTVV.

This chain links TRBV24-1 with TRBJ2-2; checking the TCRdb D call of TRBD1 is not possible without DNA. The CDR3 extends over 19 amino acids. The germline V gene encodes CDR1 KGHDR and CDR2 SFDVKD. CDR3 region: CATSDQGTGRIANTGELFF.

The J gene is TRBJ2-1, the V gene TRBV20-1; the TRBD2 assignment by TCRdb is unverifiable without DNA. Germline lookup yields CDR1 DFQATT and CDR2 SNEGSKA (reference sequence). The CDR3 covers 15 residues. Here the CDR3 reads CSASYWTSSYNEQFF.

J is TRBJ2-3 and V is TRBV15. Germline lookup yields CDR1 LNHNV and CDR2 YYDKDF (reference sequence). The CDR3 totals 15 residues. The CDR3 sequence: CATSRDRKSTDTQYF.